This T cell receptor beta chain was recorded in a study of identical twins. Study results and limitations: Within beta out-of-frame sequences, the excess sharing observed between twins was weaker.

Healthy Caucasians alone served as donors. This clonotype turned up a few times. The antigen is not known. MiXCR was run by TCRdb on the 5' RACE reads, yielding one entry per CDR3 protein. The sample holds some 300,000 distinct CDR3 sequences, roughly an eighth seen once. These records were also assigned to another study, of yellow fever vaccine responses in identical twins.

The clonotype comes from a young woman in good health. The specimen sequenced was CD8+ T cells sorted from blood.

The CDR3 loop reads CASSFTDVSYEQYF. The CDR3, as DNA: TGTGCCAGCAGTTTTACAGACGTCTCCTACGAGCAGTACTTC. The chain uses TRBV28 and TRBJ2-7; D is unresolved. The CDR3 loop spans 14 amino acids. Germline CDR1 MDHEN, CDR2 SYDVKM. V gave up 3 bases and J gave up 0 bases, with 9 bases separating them.